One sample yielded the 20 T cell receptor beta chains listed below, sequenced in a study of T cell responses to AZD1222 COVID-19 vaccine. TCRdb's copy holds only in-frame clones and misses some; the assay was immunoSEQ multiplex PCR. The data contain 130,000 or so clones, about 90% of them singletons. The sample consisted of peripheral blood, taken 28 days after the second AZD1222 dose. Source of these receptors: an adult who received the AZD1222 COVID-19 vaccine.

This clone was seen a handful of times. The chain is built from TRBV6-2 or TRBV6-3 and TRBJ1-5; D gene uncertain. The CDR3 spans 13 residues. Germline V gene lookup returns CDR1 MNHEY and CDR2 SVGEGT. The V gene lost 2 bases and the J gene lost 7 bases, with 9 bases spanning the gap. The DNA of the CDR3 is TGTGCCAGCAGTTACGCTATGGAACAGCCCCAGCATTTT. Protein: CASSYAMEQPQHF.

V usage is TRBV7-2 and J usage is TRBJ2-7; D call uncertain. Germline CDR1 is SGHTA and CDR2 is FQGNSA. The CDR3 loop spans 11 amino acids. Trimming shortened V by 5 bases and J by 0 bases, and 2 bases separated the two germline ends. Written as DNA, the CDR3 is TGTGCCAGCAGCGACTCCTACGAGCAGTACGTC. Translated, it gives CASSDSYEQYV.

The chain carries TRBV7-9 and TRBJ1-1; no clear D gene. This CDR3 spans 15 amino acids. CDR1 is SEHNR, CDR2 FQNEAQ, per germline (reference sequence). V shed 3 bases and J shed 0 bases, with 11 bases lying between them. The DNA for the CDR3 is TGTGCCAGCAGCTTTGCAGGAGGCATGAACACTGAAGCTTTCTTT. This gives the protein CASSFAGGMNTEAFF. Combining the CDR3 with reference TRBV7-9 and TRBJ1-1 gives the whole variable domain DTGVSQNPRHKITKRGQNVTFRCDPISEHNRLYWYRQTLGQGPEFLTYFQNEAQLEKSRLLSDRFSAERPKGSFSTLEIQRTEQGDSAMYLCASSFAGGMNTEAFFGQGTRLTVV.

The chain recombines TRBV3-1 (or the pseudogene TRBV3-2) with TRBJ1-2; 10 bases are shared with TRBD1. CDR1 and CDR2 from the germline V gene are LGHDT and YNNKEL (reference sequence). This CDR3 is 18 amino acids long. V was clipped by 1 base and J by 4 bases; unmatched bases: 12. This CDR3 is CASSQASGTGVRIYGYTF. The CDR3 DNA sequence: TGTGCCAGCAGCCAAGCCTCCGGGACAGGGGTCCGGATCTATGGCTACACCTTC.

The gene calls are TRBV7-9 and TRBJ2-5, with 11 bases that match TRBD2. Trimming cost V 5 bases and J 0 bases; bases outside gene matches: 8. Germline V gene sequence: CDR1 SEHNR, CDR2 FQNEAQ (reference sequence). The CDR3 contains 17 residues. The CDR3 reads CASSPRTSGQDQETQYF. The CDR3 DNA reads TGTGCCAGCAGCCCCCGGACTAGCGGGCAAGACCAAGAGACCCAGTACTTC.

The genes are TRBV7-2 and TRBJ2-3, with D possibly being TRBD2 (6 bases). Germline CDR1 SGHTA, CDR2 FQGNSA. The CDR3 runs to 14 residues. The V end lost 2 bases, the J end lost 5 bases, and 11 bases lay between the germline ends. Here the CDR3 DNA reads TGTGCCAGCAGCTTATCCGGCGGGATAGATACGCAGTATTTT. Translation: CASSLSGGIDTQYF.

V and J are TRBV3-1 (or the pseudogene TRBV3-2) and TRBJ1-1; D is unclear. Trimming cost V 4 bases and J 1 base, with 10 bases left between them. The length of the CDR3 is 14 residues. Germline V gene lookup returns CDR1 LGHDT and CDR2 YNNKEL (reference sequence). This chain's CDR3 is CASSLAVGNTEAFF. The DNA for the CDR3 is TGTGCCAGCAGCCTAGCGGTCGGGAACACTGAAGCTTTCTTT.

The J gene is TRBJ2-2, the V gene TRBV30; 8 nucleotides match TRBD1. Germline lookup yields CDR1 GTSNPN and CDR2 SVGIG (reference sequence). The CDR3 is made up of 15 amino acids. J gave up 5 bases and V 7 bases, and 12 bases lay outside the gene matches. The CDR3: CASPPGQAITGELFF. The CDR3 DNA reads TGTGCCTCGCCCCCGGGACAGGCGATAACCGGGGAGCTGTTTTTT.

This chain connects TRBV4-2 to TRBJ2-2; 10 nucleotides align to TRBD2. This CDR3 comprises 17 residues. Per the germline V gene, CDR1 is LGHNA and CDR2 is YNFKEQ. V shed 0 bases and J 4 bases; nucleotides not matched to a gene: 5. The CDR3 coding sequence is TGTGCCAGCAGCCAAGAAGTCCTAGCGGGGGCCACCGGGGAGCTGTTTTTT. Its translation is CASSQEVLAGATGELFF.

The chain is built from TRBV6-6 and TRBJ1-3; unclear D gene. The V end lost 4 bases, the J end lost 6 bases, and 13 bases lay between the germline ends. In germline, CDR1 is MNHNY, CDR2 SVGAGI (reference sequence). CDR3 length equals 14 residues. In DNA form, the CDR3 reads TGTGCCAGCAGTTCCTGGGCCCGTCAAAACACCATATATTTT. Translating it yields CASSSWARQNTIYF.

V is TRBV6-2 or TRBV6-3 and J is TRBJ1-2; unclear D gene. Trimming pared 2 bases from V and 7 bases from J, leaving 8 bases between. CDR3 length equals 12 residues. Germline V gene lookup returns CDR1 MNHEY and CDR2 SVGEGT. CDR3 coding DNA: TGTGCCAGCAGTTACCCGATTCGTGGCTACACCTTC. As protein: CASSYPIRGYTF.

The chain employs TRBV11-1 and TRBJ2-5, with TRBD1 identical over 7 bases. The length of the CDR3 is 14 residues. Germline V gene data show CDR1 as SGHAT and CDR2 as FQDESV (reference sequence). V was pared by 1 base and J by 4 bases, with 3 bases of the junction left unmatched. This CDR3 reads CASSLDRDRETQYF. The CDR3 DNA reads as TGTGCCAGCAGCTTAGACCGGGACAGAGAGACCCAGTACTTC.

The V gene is TRBV25-1, the J gene TRBJ2-2, with D possibly TRBD2 on 5 matching bases. CDR1 is MGHDK, CDR2 SYGVNS, per germline. The CDR3 length is 13 residues. V was cut by 5 bases and J by 4 bases, with 8 bases left in between. In nucleotides, the CDR3 is TGTGCCAGCAGTCCGGGGAGCACCGGGGAGCTGTTTTTT. Encoded protein: CASSPGSTGELFF.

The chain joins TRBV5-6 to TRBJ1-2; 7 positions match TRBD1. V lost 4 bases, J lost 0 bases, and 3 bases stayed unmatched. Germline assignment: CDR1 SGHDT and CDR2 YYEEEE. CDR3 length: 14 amino acids. Here the CDR3 DNA reads TGTGCCAGCAGCCGAAGGGGGCCTAACTATGGCTACACCTTC. This encodes CASSRRGPNYGYTF.

The rearrangement uses TRBV30 and TRBJ1-2, with D unresolved. With 5 bases removed from V and 0 bases from J, the gap between germline ends came to 1 base. Germline values: CDR1 GTSNPN, CDR2 SVGIG (reference sequence). The CDR3 is 10 residues long. The CDR3 here is CAWANYGYTF. The CDR3 DNA reads TGTGCCTGGGCTAACTATGGCTACACCTTC.

With regard to this clone: A junction boundary mismatches the germline segment, possibly from a read error. The chain carries TRBV7-7 and TRBJ2-1, with D possibly being TRBD1 or TRBD2 (5 bases each). The CDR3 runs to 13 residues. Germline values: CDR1 SSHAT, CDR2 FNYEAQ (reference sequence). CDR3 in DNA: TGTGCTAGCAGCCGGGGACGGGCAGCTGAGCAGTTCTTC. Its protein product is CASSRGRAAEQFF.

The rearrangement links TRBV7-3 to TRBJ2-1; 12 bases align to TRBD2. After removal of 4 bases from V and 4 bases from J, the junction contained 2 bases not matched to a gene. The CDR3 has 15 residues. Per the germline V gene, CDR1 is SGHTA and CDR2 is FQGTGA. CDR3 region: CASSSTSGRYNEQFF. CDR3 in DNA: TGTGCCAGCAGCTCCACTAGCGGGAGGTACAATGAGCAGTTCTTC. Supplemented by reference TRBV7-3 and TRBJ2-1, the full variable domain reads GAGVSQTPSNKVTEKGKYVELRCDPISGHTALYWYRQSLGQGPEFLIYFQGTGAADDSGLPNDRFFAVRPEGSVSTLKIQRTERGDSAVYLCASSSTSGRYNEQFFGPGTRLTVL.

The chain combines TRBV13 with TRBJ1-6; the D is unclear. Trimming cost V 6 bases and J 9 bases, with 15 bases left between them. The germline gives CDR1 PRHDT, CDR2 FYEKMQ (reference sequence). This CDR3 comprises 14 residues. As DNA, the CDR3 is TGTGCCAGCAGTCCGCGGGCCTCGGGTTCACCCCTCCACTTT. Its translation: CASSPRASGSPLHF.

The V and J genes are TRBV11-2 and TRBJ2-7, with D tentatively TRBD2 (6 bases). Germline lookup yields CDR1 SGHAT and CDR2 FQNNGV. This CDR3 has 16 amino acids. Trimming took 4 bases from V and 2 from J, leaving 18 bases between them. CDR3 in amino acids: CASSSQGGARTYEQYF. Here the CDR3 DNA reads TGTGCCAGCAGCTCTCAGGGCGGGGCAAGGACCTACGAGCAGTACTTC.

The chain uses TRBV5-6 and TRBJ2-7, with D unresolved. The germline V gene has CDR1 SGHDT and CDR2 YYEEEE. The CDR3 loop spans 11 amino acids. The V end was cut by 2 bases, the J end by 0 bases, with 0 bases between. CDR3 loop: CASSFSYEQYF. The CDR3 DNA reads as TGTGCCAGCAGCTTCTCCTACGAGCAGTACTTC.